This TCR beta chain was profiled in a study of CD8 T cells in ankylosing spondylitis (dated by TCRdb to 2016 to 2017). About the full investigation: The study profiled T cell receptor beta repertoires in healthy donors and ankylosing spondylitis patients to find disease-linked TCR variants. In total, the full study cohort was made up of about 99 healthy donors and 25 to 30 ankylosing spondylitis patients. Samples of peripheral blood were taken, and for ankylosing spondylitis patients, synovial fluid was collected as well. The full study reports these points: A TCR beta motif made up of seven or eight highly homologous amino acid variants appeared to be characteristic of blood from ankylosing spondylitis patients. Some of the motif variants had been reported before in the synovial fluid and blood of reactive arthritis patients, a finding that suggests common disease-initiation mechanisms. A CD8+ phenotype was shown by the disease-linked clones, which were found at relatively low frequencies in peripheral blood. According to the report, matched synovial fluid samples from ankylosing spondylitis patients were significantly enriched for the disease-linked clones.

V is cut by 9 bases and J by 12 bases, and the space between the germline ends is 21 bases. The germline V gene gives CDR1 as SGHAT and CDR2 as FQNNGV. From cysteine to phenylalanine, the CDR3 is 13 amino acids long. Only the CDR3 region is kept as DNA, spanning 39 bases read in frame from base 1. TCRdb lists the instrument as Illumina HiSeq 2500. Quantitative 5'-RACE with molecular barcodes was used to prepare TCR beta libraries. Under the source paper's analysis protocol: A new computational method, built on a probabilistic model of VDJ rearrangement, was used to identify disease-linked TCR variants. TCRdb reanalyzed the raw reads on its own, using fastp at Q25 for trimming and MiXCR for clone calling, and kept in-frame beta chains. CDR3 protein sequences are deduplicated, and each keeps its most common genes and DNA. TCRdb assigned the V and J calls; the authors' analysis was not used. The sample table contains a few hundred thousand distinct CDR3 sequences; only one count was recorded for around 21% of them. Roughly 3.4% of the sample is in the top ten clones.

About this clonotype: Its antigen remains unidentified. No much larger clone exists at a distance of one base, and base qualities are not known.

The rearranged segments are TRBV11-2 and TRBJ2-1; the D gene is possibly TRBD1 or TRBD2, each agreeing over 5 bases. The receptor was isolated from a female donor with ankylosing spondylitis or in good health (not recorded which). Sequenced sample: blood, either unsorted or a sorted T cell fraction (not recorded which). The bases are TGTGCCAGGGGCCCCACGGGACCGGAGTTGCAGTTCTTC. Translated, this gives CARGPTGPELQFF.